The 13 T cell receptor beta chains below were found in one sample sequenced in a study of T-cell reconstitution after alpha-beta-depleted transplantation in children. Unique molecular identifiers were incorporated when the TCRbeta library was constructed. TCRdb re-called the PCR reads through MiXCR, storing one row per CDR3 protein. Of hundreds of thousands of distinct CDR3 sequences listed, 10% are singletons. The material sequenced was PBMCs from the stem cell graft donor, taken from the stem cell graft. Receptors originate from a human donor who donated a stem cell graft to a child with acute myeloid leukemia.

J is TRBJ2-3 and V is TRBV4-3; the D is unclear. Germline-derived CDR1 and CDR2 are LGHNA and YSLEER. V was trimmed by 1 base and J by 4 bases, leaving 9 bases between them. This CDR3 contains 14 residues. CDR3 loop: CASSQGWAPDTQYF. The CDR3 DNA sequence: TGCGCCAGCAGCCAAGGATGGGCCCCAGATACGCAGTATTTT.

This clonotype was detected only a few times. The rearrangement joins TRBV27 to TRBJ1-2, with 7 bases matching TRBD1. This CDR3 contains 13 residues. The germline CDR1 and CDR2 sequences are MNHEY and SMNVEV (reference sequence). The V gene end was trimmed by 5 bases and the J gene end by 8 bases; junction bases not matched to a gene: 8. This CDR3 is CASSRDREGGYTF. CDR3 sequence (DNA): TGTGCCAGCAGTCGAGACAGGGAGGGAGGCTACACCTTC.

This clonotype appeared a few times. This chain links TRBV12-3 or TRBV12-4 with TRBJ2-7; 8 bases map to TRBD1. J gave up 5 bases and V 2 bases, and 11 bases lay outside the gene matches. There are 16 residues in the CDR3. As DNA, the CDR3 is TGTGCCAGCAGTTTAAACTTCCAGGGGGCCTTGGACGAGCAGTACTTC. Its translation: CASSLNFQGALDEQYF.

This clonotype was found many times. This rearrangement joins TRBV7-6 to TRBJ2-3; D uncertain. Between the trimmed V and J ends, which lost 4 bases and 2 bases, there was a span of 7 bases. Germline V gene data show CDR1 as SGHVS and CDR2 as FNYEAQ. The CDR3 runs to 13 residues. The CDR3 region has the DNA TGTGCCAGCAGCTCCACCCTCACAGATACGCAGTATTTT. Translated, it gives CASSSTLTDTQYF.

This clonotype was observed many times. The chain has TRBV29-1 and TRBJ2-5, with D perhaps TRBD2 (6 bases). The V and J ends lost 8 bases and 5 bases respectively, with 18 bases between them. Germline CDR1 and CDR2: SQVTM and ANQGSEA. The CDR3 length is 13 residues. CDR3 in amino acids: CSSGSLGGETQYF. Here the CDR3 DNA reads TGCAGCTCCGGATCACTCGGAGGGGAGACCCAGTACTTC.

This clonotype has a count of ten or more. This sequence joins TRBV12-3 or TRBV12-4 and TRBJ2-1; the match to TRBD2 covers 11 bases. The V gene end was trimmed by 3 bases and the J gene end by 6 bases; junction bases not matched to a gene: 1. There are 14 residues in the CDR3. CDR3 protein: CASSFSGRVNEQFF. As DNA, the CDR3 is TGTGCCAGCAGTTTTAGCGGGAGGGTCAATGAGCAGTTCTTC.

This clonotype has a count of ten or more. The chain carries TRBV20-1 and TRBJ2-7; no firm D call. The V end was cut by 3 bases, the J end by 7 bases, with 19 bases between. The CDR3 sequence is 14 residues long. Germline CDR1 and CDR2: DFQATT and SNEGSKA (reference sequence). CDR3 nucleotides: TGCAGTGCTAGTCCTCCGGGCCGCATGTGGGAGCAGTACTTC. Its translation: CSASPPGRMWEQYF.

The chain recombines TRBV29-1 with TRBJ1-1; 8 nucleotides agree with TRBD1. V lost 7 bases to trimming and J lost 1 base; unmatched junction nucleotides: 8. Germline V lookup: CDR1 SQVTM, CDR2 ANQGSEA. This CDR3 comprises 14 residues. The CDR3 coding sequence is TGCAGCGCCATGACAGGGGTCACGAACACTGAAGCTTTCTTT. Its translation: CSAMTGVTNTEAFF.

The gene calls are TRBV2 and TRBJ2-2, with TRBD2 as a possible D gene (6 bases). In germline, CDR1 is SNHLY, CDR2 FYNNEI. Trimming removed 5 bases at V and 0 bases at J, with 13 bases between. The CDR3 runs to 16 residues. CDR3 sequence reads: CASSKGLISNTGELFF. The CDR3 DNA sequence: TGTGCCAGCAGTAAGGGACTGATTTCGAACACCGGGGAGCTGTTTTTT.

The CDR3 DNA reads TGCAGTGCTGGACAGGGTTTGCGGGAGGGCCTTGGGAAAGATACGCAGTATTTT. This sequence encodes CSAGQGLREGLGKDTQYF. V usage is TRBV20-1 and J usage is TRBJ2-3; tentatively, D is TRBD2 (9 bases). Germline lookup yields CDR1 DFQATT and CDR2 SNEGSKA (reference sequence). V was cut by 5 bases and J by 5 bases, with 29 bases left in between. The CDR3 covers 18 residues.

This clonotype was found a few times. The rearrangement joins TRBV7-8 to TRBJ2-6; a possible D gene is TRBD1 (6 bases). The CDR3 is 17 amino acids. Germline assignment: CDR1 SGHVS and CDR2 FQNEAQ. The V gene lost 4 bases and the J gene lost 1 base, with 14 bases spanning the gap. The CDR3 region is CASSSDSLNSGANVLTF. In DNA form, the CDR3 reads TGTGCCAGCAGCTCGGACAGTTTAAATTCTGGGGCCAACGTCCTGACTTTC.

At least ten counts were recorded for this clonotype. The CDR3 is CASSLNRQSGAFF. CDR3 sequence (DNA): TGTGCCAGCAGTTTAAACAGGCAAAGTGGAGCTTTCTTT. This chain links TRBV12-3 or TRBV12-4 with TRBJ1-1; weak D call: TRBD1 (5 bases). With 2 bases removed from V and 10 bases from J, the gap between germline ends came to 14 bases. CDR3 length equals 13 residues.

This clonotype was detected a few times. This chain joins TRBV12-5 and TRBJ2-1; no definite D call. The CDR3 totals 11 residues. The ends were cut back, 3 bases at V and 5 bases at J, with 2 bases in the middle. Germline V CDR1 and CDR2: LGHNT, FRNRAP. CDR3 in amino acids: CASGFHNEQFF. Written as DNA, the CDR3 is TGTGCTAGTGGTTTTCACAATGAGCAGTTCTTC.